This T cell receptor (beta chain) comes out of a study of human T cells and chemical hapten exposure. Findings and limits, study-wide: No alteration of TCRs above 1 in 1000 frequency was seen with DPC sensitization.

The CDR3 consists of 15 residues. Germline V gene sequence: CDR1 SGHVS, CDR2 FNYEAQ. Trimming took off 2 bases at V and 0 bases at J, with 8 bases between the two ends. TCRdb recomputed calls from the RACE reads with MiXCR, one row per CDR3 protein. This table holds tens of thousands of distinct CDR3 sequences, 8.6% found once. Time point: healthy volunteer bleed at 6 weeks. It was from unfractionated whole blood that total RNA was extracted. This clonotype was detected a few times. Its antigen is still unknown. The sample comprised whole blood. The TCR sequence derives from a male donor in good health. Some clones in this sample may be carry-over from other donors' samples. The chain recombines TRBV7-6 with TRBJ2-1, with D unresolved. The CDR3 spells CASSLMRISYNEQFF. The CDR3 coding sequence is TGTGCCAGCAGCTTAATGAGGATCTCCTACAATGAGCAGTTCTTC.